The 27 T cell receptor beta chains in this list originate from one sample, sequenced in a study of vaccination and CD4 T cells after COVID-19. Treatment defined: roughly 11-day PBMC culture with coronavirus spike peptide pools or control peptides (ViraFEST assay). Antigens for these TCRs are unknown. The Oncomine TCR Beta short-read assay was applied to DNA of cultured CD4+ T cells. MiXCR was run by TCRdb on the PCR reads, yielding one entry per CDR3 protein. The sample gives approximately 12,000 distinct CDR3 sequences, approximately 53% of which show up once; about 15% is in the top ten. Sample: CD4+ T cells from blood, cultured in vitro. All receptors derive from a human donor who had recovered from COVID-19.

The V gene is TRBV28, the J gene TRBJ2-5, with TRBD1 identical over 9 bases. This CDR3 spans 15 amino acids. Germline V lookup: CDR1 MDHEN, CDR2 SYDVKM. The ends lost 6 bases at V and 8 bases at J; junction bases unmatched: 13. CDR3 coding DNA: TGTGCCAGCAGAGGGGACAGGGCCCCTTTGGAAACCCAGTACTTC. Residues: CASRGDRAPLETQYF.

The CDR3 DNA sequence: TGTGCCAGCAGGCCCGGGACCCACCTGGGCGGGGAGCTGTTTTTT. Translating gives CASRPGTHLGGELFF. The chain joins TRBV7-9 to TRBJ2-2; the D gene could be TRBD1 or TRBD2 (5 bases each). Germline V lookup: CDR1 SEHNR, CDR2 FQNEAQ (reference sequence). The CDR3 has 15 amino acids. The V end lost 6 bases, the J end lost 7 bases, and 18 bases lay between the germline ends. Full variable domain (missing parts from reference TRBV7-9 and TRBJ2-2): DTGVSQNPRHKITKRGQNVTFRCDPISEHNRLYWYRQTLGQGPEFLTYFQNEAQLEKSRLLSDRFSAERPKGSFSTLEIQRTEQGDSAMYLCASRPGTHLGGELFFGEGSRLTVL.

This clonotype was picked up one time. The chain carries TRBV25-1 and TRBJ1-6; a possible D gene is TRBD1 (5 bases). Trimming removed 5 bases from V and 7 bases from J, with 18 bases in between. CDR1 MGHDK and CDR2 SYGVNS come from the germline V gene. CDR3 size: 16 residues. CDR3 residues: CASSNLRGGENSPLHF. CDR3 bases: TGTGCCAGCAGTAACCTCCGGGGCGGGGAGAATTCACCCCTCCACTTT.

The gene calls are TRBV20-1 and TRBJ2-7; a weak D match, TRBD2 (6 bases). V gave up 1 base and J gave up 3 bases, with 16 bases separating them. CDR1 is DFQATT and CDR2 is SNEGSKA in the germline V gene (reference sequence). This CDR3 is 15 amino acids long. The CDR3 coding sequence is TGCAGTGCTAGAGGGGAGGAGGGCTATCGCTACGAGCAGTACTTC. It is translated as CSARGEEGYRYEQYF.

This chain links TRBV11-2 with TRBJ2-2; TRBD1 agrees at 7 bases. Trimming cost V 6 bases and J 0 bases; bases outside gene matches: 7. Germline-derived CDR1 and CDR2 are SGHAT and FQNNGV. The CDR3 totals 16 residues. CDR3 nucleotide sequence: TGTGCCAGCAGTATCACAGGGGCCGCGAACACCGGGGAGCTGTTTTTT. Translation: CASSITGAANTGELFF.

This chain joins TRBV20-1 and TRBJ1-1; 7 nucleotides align to TRBD1. Germline V lookup: CDR1 DFQATT, CDR2 SNEGSKA (reference sequence). V was clipped by 6 bases and J by 10 bases; unmatched bases: 8. The CDR3 runs to 11 residues. CDR3 sequence: CSAGRGSGAFF. The CDR3 DNA follows: TGCAGTGCCGGCAGGGGGTCGGGAGCTTTCTTT.

V and J are TRBV20-1 and TRBJ2-3; TRBD1 matches at 7 bases. The germline V gene has CDR1 DFQATT and CDR2 SNEGSKA (reference sequence). The CDR3 totals 14 residues. Trimming removed 5 bases from V and 5 bases from J; junction bases left unmatched: 10. Here the CDR3 DNA reads TGCAGTGCTTATCGCCGACAGGGTCAAGATACGCAGTATTTT. It encodes CSAYRRQGQDTQYF.

This chain joins TRBV27 and TRBJ2-7, with a tentative D call TRBD1 (5 bases). Looked up from germline, CDR1 is MNHEY and CDR2 is SMNVEV (reference sequence). This CDR3 is built from 15 residues. The germline V and J ends were trimmed by 5 bases and 2 bases, with 16 bases remaining between them. The CDR3 protein is CASSPLLGVPYEQYF. CDR3 DNA sequence: TGTGCCAGCAGTCCGCTTTTAGGGGTGCCCTACGAGCAGTACTTC.

This clonotype ranks as large (0.1 to 1%). The chain is built from TRBV30 and TRBJ2-1; 10 bases are shared with TRBD2. The germline gives CDR1 GTSNPN, CDR2 SVGIG (reference sequence). This CDR3 comprises 14 residues. V lost 0 bases and J lost 7; bases outside the gene matches: 3. This chain's CDR3 is CAWSVASGSNEQFF. For the CDR3, the DNA is TGTGCCTGGAGTGTAGCTAGCGGGAGTAATGAGCAGTTCTTC.

The chain links TRBV20-1 to TRBJ1-5; 9 nucleotides line up with TRBD1. The CDR3 totals 14 residues. In germline, CDR1 is DFQATT, CDR2 SNEGSKA (reference sequence). With 5 bases clipped from V and 9 bases from J, the junction kept 11 bases outside the gene matches. The CDR3 DNA reads TGCAGTGCTGCCGGGACAGGGTCATCTCGGCCCCAGCATTTT. Its translation is CSAAGTGSSRPQHF.

The V call is TRBV9, the J call TRBJ1-3; D uncertain. The ends were cut back, 3 bases at V and 8 bases at J, with 15 bases in the middle. Germline-derived CDR1 and CDR2 are SGDLS and YYNGEE. CDR3 length: 14 residues. CDR3 region: CASSASGPRDTIYF. CDR3 bases: TGTGCCAGCAGCGCGAGTGGTCCTAGGGACACCATATATTTT. Together with reference TRBV9 and TRBJ1-3, the CDR3 gives the full variable domain: DSGVTQTPKHLITATGQRVTLRCSPRSGDLSVYWYQQSLDQGLQFLIQYYNGEERAKGNILERFSAQQFPDLHSELNLSSLELGDSALYFCASSASGPRDTIYFGEGSWLTVV.

This chain joins TRBV7-8 and TRBJ1-5, with D maybe TRBD1 (6 bases). Trimming pared 1 base from V and 3 bases from J, leaving 13 bases between. The CDR3 covers 16 residues. The germline gives CDR1 SGHVS, CDR2 FQNEAQ. The CDR3 is CASSLGGGPYNQPQHF. CDR3 coding DNA: TGTGCCAGCAGCTTAGGCGGGGGGCCGTACAATCAGCCCCAGCATTTT.

Turning to this clonotype: Germline is not matched at one junction end, which may reflect a read error. The CDR3: CSALPRRGELFF. Here the CDR3 DNA reads TGTAGTGCTCTCCCCAGGCGCGGGGAGCTGTTTTTT. The chain recombines TRBV20-1 with TRBJ2-2; D gene uncertain. CDR3 length equals 12 residues. Per germline, CDR1 DFQATT and CDR2 SNEGSKA (reference sequence).

V usage is TRBV20-1 and J usage is TRBJ2-7; 9 nucleotides agree with TRBD2. CDR1 is DFQATT and CDR2 is SNEGSKA in the germline V gene (reference sequence). This CDR3 is built from 15 residues. V trimming: 3 bases; J trimming: 9 bases; junction bases outside the gene matches: 15. The CDR3 sequence: CSASPGGGSGSGQYF. The CDR3 coding sequence is TGCAGTGCTAGTCCAGGGGGGGGTAGCGGGAGCGGGCAGTACTTC.

This sequence joins TRBV20-1 and TRBJ2-5, with TRBD2 matching 13 bases. In germline, CDR1 is DFQATT, CDR2 SNEGSKA (reference sequence). The CDR3 contains 16 residues. With V trimmed by 1 base and J by 4 bases, 6 bases remained unmatched. CDR3 residues: CSARGLAGGRRETQYF. As DNA, the CDR3 is TGCAGTGCTAGAGGACTAGCGGGAGGCCGCCGAGAGACCCAGTACTTC.

This rearrangement joins TRBV6-2 or TRBV6-3 to TRBJ1-5; D is undetermined. The V gene lost 4 bases and the J gene lost 0 bases, with 10 bases spanning the gap. Germline CDR1 reads MNHEY; CDR2 reads SVGEGT. This CDR3 has 15 amino acids. The CDR3 DNA follows: TGTGCCAGCAGTTCCCGCCGGGCTAGCAATCAGCCCCAGCATTTT. It yields the protein CASSSRRASNQPQHF.

The CDR3 region is CASRSRGLETQYF. CDR3 DNA sequence: TGTGCCAGCAGATCTAGGGGGCTGGAGACCCAGTACTTC. This sequence joins TRBV28 and TRBJ2-5; 7 nucleotides match TRBD1. The CDR3 runs 13 residues. Looked up from germline, CDR1 is MDHEN and CDR2 is SYDVKM. The junction had 6 bases not matched to a gene; V was cut back by 6 bases and J by 5 bases.

The V gene is TRBV19, the J gene TRBJ2-7, with D perhaps matching TRBD2 (6 bases). Germline CDR1 LNHDA, CDR2 SQIVND (reference sequence). The CDR3 is 16 amino acids. Trimming took off 5 bases at V and 0 bases at J, with 17 bases between the two ends. CDR3 protein: CASSRAAGPSSYEQYF. The CDR3, as DNA: TGTGCCAGTAGTCGCGCAGCGGGCCCGAGCTCCTACGAGCAGTACTTC.

The chain joins TRBV20-1 to TRBJ2-3; TRBD2 matches 11 bases. With V trimmed by 3 bases and J by 3 bases, 2 bases remained unmatched. CDR3 length: 14 amino acids. Germline V gives CDR1 DFQATT, CDR2 SNEGSKA (reference sequence). The chain's CDR3 is CSASLAGGTDTQYF. The CDR3 nucleotides are TGCAGTGCTAGTCTAGCGGGAGGAACAGATACGCAGTATTTT.

The J gene is TRBJ2-1, the V gene TRBV18; D is perhaps TRBD1 (5 bases). Trimming removed 2 bases at V and 0 bases at J, with 11 bases between. The length of the CDR3 is 16 residues. Germline CDR1 and CDR2: KGHSH and LQKENI. The CDR3 is CASSPTWTSSYNEQFF. Written as DNA, the CDR3 is TGTGCCAGCTCACCAACATGGACAAGCTCCTACAATGAGCAGTTCTTC.

This sequence joins TRBV27 and TRBJ1-3; D unresolved. Germline loops: CDR1 MNHEY, CDR2 SMNVEV (reference sequence). Trimming removed 7 bases from V and 0 bases from J, with 7 bases in between. CDR3 length equals 13 residues. CDR3: CASIPNSGNTIYF. CDR3 coding DNA: TGTGCCAGCATACCGAACTCTGGAAACACCATATATTTT.

The J gene is TRBJ2-3, the V gene TRBV20-1; D remains unclear. The length of the CDR3 is 15 residues. Trimming removed 0 bases at V and 0 bases at J, with 10 bases between. Germline V CDR1 and CDR2: DFQATT, SNEGSKA (reference sequence). The CDR3 protein is CSARDGTASTDTQYF. DNA for the CDR3: TGCAGTGCTAGAGATGGTACGGCTAGCACAGATACGCAGTATTTT.

V usage is TRBV7-9 and J usage is TRBJ1-1, with TRBD1 matching 7 bases. The CDR3 covers 14 residues. Germline lookup yields CDR1 SEHNR and CDR2 FQNEAQ (reference sequence). The V segment lost 5 bases and the J segment 1 base; nucleotides outside the gene matches: 4. In nucleotides, the CDR3 is TGTGCCAGCAGCCAAGGACAGGAGAACACTGAAGCTTTCTTT. Translated: CASSQGQENTEAFF.

This clonotype occurred a few times. The CDR3 protein is CASSFGGKRIEAFF. Here the CDR3 DNA reads TGTGCCAGCAGTTTTGGGGGGAAGAGGATCGAAGCTTTCTTT. The chain recombines TRBV28 with TRBJ1-1, with D perhaps TRBD1 (5 bases). Trimming took 3 bases from V and 8 from J, leaving 16 bases between them. From germline, CDR1 is MDHEN and CDR2 SYDVKM. CDR3 length equals 14 residues.

The genes are TRBV6-1 and TRBJ2-2, with D possibly being TRBD1 or TRBD2 (5 bases each). Germline assignment: CDR1 MNHNS and CDR2 SASEGT. The CDR3 runs to 17 residues. The germline V and J ends were trimmed by 6 bases and 1 base, with 18 bases remaining between them. The CDR3 sequence: CASRPSRGLENTGELFF. The CDR3 DNA sequence: TGTGCCAGCAGACCTAGCCGGGGCCTAGAGAACACCGGGGAGCTGTTTTTT.

The gene calls are TRBV29-1 and TRBJ1-3; TRBD1 agrees at 8 bases. Losses at the gene ends were 3 bases for V and 3 bases for J; bases not matched to a gene: 10. The CDR3 covers 16 residues. Germline values: CDR1 SQVTM, CDR2 ANQGSEA. CDR3 loop: CSVDASGQGVGNTIYF. CDR3 in DNA: TGCAGCGTTGACGCCTCCGGACAGGGAGTTGGAAACACCATATATTTT.

This chain connects TRBV2 to TRBJ2-5, with a weak D call TRBD1 (5 bases). Per the germline V gene, CDR1 is SNHLY and CDR2 is FYNNEI. Trimming removed 6 bases from V and 2 bases from J, with 7 bases in between. CDR3 length: 12 residues. CDR3 sequence (DNA): TGTGCCAGCAGCCGACAGCAAGAGACCCAGTACTTC. Protein sequence: CASSRQQETQYF.